The following is a TCR beta chain sequence with its context. In the original workflow: Estimated nucleated cell counts came from reference gene primer amplification. Libraries were prepared by immunoSEQ multiplex PCR; TCRdb keeps only in-frame clonotypes and omits some of them. V, J and clone size reflect that table, while D and trimming were determined from the DNA. In the table there are 23,000 or so clones, around 94% of which are singletons. This specimen belongs to a study of blood T cell repertoires in COVID-19. Study-wide background: Samples of COVID-19 (acute and convalescent) were obtained from the United States, Italy and Spain. T cells, B-cell-depleted T cells, or PBMCs supplied cDNA or gDNA.

Germline CDR1 and CDR2: MNHEY and SMNVEV (reference sequence). The V end was cut by 6 bases, the J end by 7 bases, with 24 bases between. This CDR3 region has 17 residues. The sequencing input was peripheral blood. The V gene is TRBV27, the J gene TRBJ2-2; the D gene is possibly TRBD2 (6 bases). The source of this sequence is a woman aged 45 to 65 with active COVID-19. In DNA, the CDR3 is TGTGCCAGCAGCTACGACATGGAGGGATGGTCGATCGGGGAGCTGTTTTTT. It is translated as CASSYDMEGWSIGELFF.